These T cell receptor beta chains were read from a single sample in a study of blood T cells in healthy people across ages. TCRdb ran MiXCR on the 5' RACE reads and lists one entry per CDR3 protein. The sample shows some 1.1 million distinct CDR3 sequences, roughly two fifths of them seen only once. Sequenced sample: blood. The receptors shown here come from a man between 18 and 29 years old in good health. CDR3s include the opening cysteine and the closing phenylalanine or tryptophan. The order of the fields is CDR3 protein, J gene, V gene, CDR3 length, D gene. A D gene is named only where the DNA matches it firmly.

CDR3 protein: CASSFSAPYYGYTF
J gene: TRBJ1-2
V gene: TRBV12-3/TRBV12-4
CDR3 length: 14
D gene: .

CDR3 protein: CASSSWTSGKTGELFF
J gene: TRBJ2-2
V gene: TRBV27
CDR3 length: 16
D gene: TRBD2

CDR3 protein: CASSLNAGTVLYEQYF
J gene: TRBJ2-7
V gene: TRBV4-3
CDR3 length: 16
D gene: .

CDR3 protein: CASSPVQTNEKLFF
J gene: TRBJ1-4
V gene: TRBV14
CDR3 length: 14
D gene: .

CDR3 protein: CASSQDPDSSMNTEAFF
J gene: TRBJ1-1
V gene: TRBV4-2
CDR3 length: 17
D gene: .

CDR3 protein: CASSGQGGINEKLFF
J gene: TRBJ1-4
V gene: TRBV7-2
CDR3 length: 15
D gene: TRBD1

CDR3 protein: CASSQNTGVEKLFF
J gene: TRBJ1-4
V gene: TRBV14
CDR3 length: 14
D gene: TRBD1

CDR3 protein: CASSFPAASQEAQYF
J gene: TRBJ2-5
V gene: TRBV12-3/TRBV12-4
CDR3 length: 15
D gene: .

CDR3 protein: CASSEQIFTGELFF
J gene: TRBJ2-2
V gene: TRBV6-1
CDR3 length: 14
D gene: .

CDR3 protein: CSAAKETGNTEAFF
J gene: TRBJ1-1
V gene: TRBV20-1
CDR3 length: 14
D gene: .

CDR3 protein: CASNPVSFYNSPLHF
J gene: TRBJ1-6
V gene: TRBV27
CDR3 length: 15
D gene: .

CDR3 protein: CATGSPRETQYF
J gene: TRBJ2-5
V gene: TRBV10-3
CDR3 length: 12
D gene: .

CDR3 protein: CASSYSRSGLTDTQYF
J gene: TRBJ2-3
V gene: TRBV6-2/TRBV6-3
CDR3 length: 16
D gene: .

CDR3 protein: CASSQDPLYNEQYF
J gene: TRBJ2-4
V gene: TRBV4-1
CDR3 length: 14
D gene: .

CDR3 protein: CSAPITSGGINEQFF
J gene: TRBJ2-1
V gene: TRBV20-1
CDR3 length: 15
D gene: TRBD2

CDR3 protein: CASSSTLDRGWGKNIQYF
J gene: TRBJ2-4
V gene: TRBV6-1
CDR3 length: 18
D gene: TRBD1

CDR3 protein: CSASRVGQPQHF
J gene: TRBJ1-5
V gene: TRBV20-1
CDR3 length: 12
D gene: .

CDR3 protein: CASQGTSAKNYYPDTQYF
J gene: TRBJ2-3
V gene: TRBV12-3/TRBV12-4
CDR3 length: 18
D gene: TRBD2

CDR3 protein: CATSRDQQGAEKLFF
J gene: TRBJ1-4
V gene: TRBV15
CDR3 length: 15
D gene: TRBD1

CDR3 protein: CASVGLAGGPYNEQFF
J gene: TRBJ2-1
V gene: TRBV6-1
CDR3 length: 16
D gene: TRBD2

CDR3 protein: CASSEARRNFNEQYF
J gene: .
V gene: TRBV2
CDR3 length: 15
D gene: .

CDR3 protein: CASRAPGGGNEKLFF
J gene: TRBJ1-4
V gene: TRBV12-3/TRBV12-4
CDR3 length: 15
D gene: TRBD1

CDR3 protein: CASTQWGYEQYF
J gene: TRBJ2-7
V gene: TRBV6-2/TRBV6-3
CDR3 length: 12
D gene: .

CDR3 protein: CSAKSTGTAERRAMGYTF
J gene: TRBJ1-2
V gene: TRBV20-1
CDR3 length: 18
D gene: TRBD1

CDR3 protein: CSARFRTGDYGYTF
J gene: TRBJ1-2
V gene: TRBV20-1
CDR3 length: 14
D gene: TRBD1

CDR3 protein: CASSQDGSEQFF
J gene: TRBJ2-1
V gene: TRBV4-3
CDR3 length: 12
D gene: .

CDR3 protein: CASRTGHATNEKLFF
J gene: TRBJ1-4
V gene: TRBV25-1
CDR3 length: 15
D gene: TRBD1

CDR3 protein: CASSLGGVENIQYF
J gene: TRBJ2-4
V gene: TRBV7-9
CDR3 length: 14
D gene: .

CDR3 protein: CASSYSRGTTDTQYF
J gene: TRBJ2-3
V gene: TRBV6-5
CDR3 length: 15
D gene: .

CDR3 protein: CSVGTWNTEAFF
J gene: TRBJ1-1
V gene: TRBV29-1
CDR3 length: 12
D gene: .

CDR3 protein: CASSQDLPRPSEAFF
J gene: TRBJ1-1
V gene: TRBV4-2
CDR3 length: 15
D gene: .

CDR3 protein: CSAREDPTGYGYTF
J gene: TRBJ1-2
V gene: TRBV20-1
CDR3 length: 14
D gene: .

CDR3 protein: CASGVGLAYEQYF
J gene: TRBJ2-7
V gene: TRBV12-5
CDR3 length: 13
D gene: .

CDR3 protein: CASSYSGGSYNEQFF
J gene: TRBJ2-1
V gene: TRBV6-5
CDR3 length: 15
D gene: TRBD2

CDR3 protein: CASSSGGSAYGYTF
J gene: TRBJ1-2
V gene: TRBV6-5
CDR3 length: 14
D gene: .

CDR3 protein: CASSLDTRAYEQYF
J gene: TRBJ2-7
V gene: TRBV5-1
CDR3 length: 14
D gene: .

CDR3 protein: CASSYGRGYEQYF
J gene: TRBJ2-7
V gene: TRBV6-5
CDR3 length: 13
D gene: .

CDR3 protein: CSAQTGNQPQHF
J gene: TRBJ1-5
V gene: TRBV20-1
CDR3 length: 12
D gene: .

CDR3 protein: CASSLRTSGAYNEQYF
J gene: .
V gene: TRBV4-3
CDR3 length: 16
D gene: TRBD2

CDR3 protein: CASSYSLGTGPNEQFF
J gene: TRBJ2-1
V gene: TRBV6-6
CDR3 length: 16
D gene: TRBD1

CDR3 protein: CASSFVTGGQEKLFF
J gene: TRBJ1-4
V gene: TRBV7-2
CDR3 length: 15
D gene: TRBD1